The entry that follows covers one T cell receptor beta chain sequence. Its antigen is not known. This entry comes from a study of cytomegalovirus exposure and HLA in healthy donors. Whole-study findings and limits: A few CMV-associated chains were confirmed in vitro to be specific for CMV antigens. The sole available immune exposure information was CMV serostatus. Fewer N-insertions (relative to the roughly 670-donor mean) were reportedly seen in an Asian-associated ancestry cluster in a later analysis. A few V segments could not be told apart, such as TRBV6-2 and TRBV6-3, and were left out.

The PCR contained 60 Vbeta and 13 Jbeta primers. Assay used: immunoSEQ multiplex PCR; TCRdb lists only in-frame clones, some missing. The sample has approximately 160,000 clones; about 75% are singletons. The length of the CDR3 is 17 residues. Per germline, CDR1 SGHAT and CDR2 FQNNGV. The V and J ends lost 5 bases and 4 bases, in that order; junction bases with no gene match: 10. This sequence was found in a man aged 18 to 29 in good health and CMV-seronegative. The sequenced sample consisted of PBMCs. The rearrangement uses TRBV11-2 and TRBJ2-2, with 10 bases fitting TRBD2. Here the CDR3 DNA reads TGTGCCAGCAGCGGGCGGGCTAGCGGGAGTAGCACCGGGGAGCTGTTTTTT. Protein product: CASSGRASGSSTGELFF.